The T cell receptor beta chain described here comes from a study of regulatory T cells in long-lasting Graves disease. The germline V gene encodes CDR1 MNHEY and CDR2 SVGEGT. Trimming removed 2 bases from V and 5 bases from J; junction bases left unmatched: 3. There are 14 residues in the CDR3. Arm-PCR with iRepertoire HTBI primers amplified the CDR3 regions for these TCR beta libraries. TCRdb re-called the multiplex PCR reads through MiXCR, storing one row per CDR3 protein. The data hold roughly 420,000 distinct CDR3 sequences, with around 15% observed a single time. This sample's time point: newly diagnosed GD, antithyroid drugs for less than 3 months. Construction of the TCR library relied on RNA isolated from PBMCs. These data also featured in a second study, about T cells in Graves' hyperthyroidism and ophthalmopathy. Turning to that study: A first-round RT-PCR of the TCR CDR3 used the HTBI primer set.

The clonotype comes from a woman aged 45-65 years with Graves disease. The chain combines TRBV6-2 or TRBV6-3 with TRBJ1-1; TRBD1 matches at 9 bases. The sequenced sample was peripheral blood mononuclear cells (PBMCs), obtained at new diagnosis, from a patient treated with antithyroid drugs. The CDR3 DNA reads TGTGCCAGCAGTTACGGGACAGGGAGAACTGAAGCTTTCTTT. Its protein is CASSYGTGRTEAFF.